At least ten counts were recorded for the clone carrying this T cell receptor (beta chain). The source of the sample is a study of patients with pleural tuberculosis. Each CDR3 protein gets one entry after TCRdb re-called the reads with MiXCR. The table records around 50,000 distinct CDR3 sequences, approximately 7.5% of them present only once. Germline V gene lookup returns CDR1 LNHNV and CDR2 YYDKDF (reference sequence). The CDR3 runs 14 residues. With 1 base removed from V and 0 bases from J, the gap between germline ends came to 3 bases. The TCR originated in a human donor with pleural tuberculosis. The rearrangement uses TRBV15 and TRBJ1-4, with no clear D. CDR3: CATSRGTTNEKLFF. Here the CDR3 DNA reads TGTGCCACCAGCAGAGGAACAACTAATGAAAAACTGTTTTTT.